The entry below gives a single T cell receptor (beta chain) sequence along with its context. Relative to its sample, this clone is medium-sized (0.01 to 0.1%). This receptor's antigen is unknown. No much larger clonotype is one base removed from it; base qualities were not supplied. The data are from a study of cytomegalovirus exposure and HLA in healthy donors (dated by TCRdb to about 2017). With regard to the full study: An earlier analysis of approximately 640 of the donors reported 250 to 300 Gb of sequence data and around 120 million unique TCR beta sequences from about 180 million T cells. Approximately 330 gigabases of sequencing data and around 90 million unique TCR sequences made up an early release that covered around 640 HLA-typed donors. Among the roughly 430 genotyped donors, around 79% belonged to the genetic ancestry cluster associated with self-reported Caucasian donors. The study was designed to test whether signatures of past pathogen exposure could be identified by cataloging public T cell receptors. The T cell repertoires of 666 subjects were profiled by immunosequencing and related to cytomegalovirus serostatus. A separate validation cohort of roughly 120 different subjects was used in addition to the approximately 700-subject first cohort. The study combined high-throughput TCR immunosequencing, statistical association of individual TCRs with disease status, and machine learning to predict cytomegalovirus infection status. A later analysis re-examined previously published TCR beta repertoires from several hundred donors and added high-resolution HLA genotyping to investigate patterns of TCR occurrence. The later analysis used no new phenotypic data to find candidate immune exposures, relying instead on TCR beta sequences and their occurrence across donors. To decide whether each TCR beta V gene segment behaved as functional or pseudogenic, an earlier analysis of approximately 620 of the donors relied on high-throughput TCR beta sequencing. Donor age, sex, ethnicity and CMV serostatus were compiled together with the repertoire data. Genome-wide SNP genotypes for about 65% of the 666 donors were used in a later genetic analysis, which treated that subset as a discovery cohort. All discovery cohort repertoires had been generated on a single sequencing platform. Class I and class II HLA loci were covered by the typing at four-digit resolution. The number of typed donors differed by locus: about 620-630 for A, B, C, DRB1 and DQB1; 500 to 550 for DQA1; about 600 for DPA1; and around 470 for DPB1. Because of strong linkage in the cohort, roughly five DR-DQ haplotypes were treated as single units for association and clustering. Among 300 to 450 genotyped donors of the cohort, an average of 235,054 unique TCR beta nucleotide sequences were sequenced per donor, 15% to 20% of them non-productive. Overall results and qualifications from the work: While some public TCRs were present in many individuals, most TCR sequences turned up only very rarely across donors. A later genetic analysis associated a missense DCLRE1C variant with V-gene and J-gene trimming of TCR beta chains, and an independent cohort replicated the association. The authors suggested that the approach could potentially be generalized to other disease states and immunological phenotypes. The only immune exposure information available for the cohort was CMV serostatus. The cohort was sequenced for TCR beta chains only, and without alpha or paired-chain data the features that could be detected were limited. The 87-base-pair reads could not distinguish some IMGT-functional V segments, including TRBV6-2 and TRBV6-3, so those segments were excluded. Several of the top co-occurrence clusters appeared to be linked to parvovirus B19, influenza, CMV and Epstein-Barr virus, according to a later analysis. In a later analysis, HLA-associated TCR beta chains were found to be more clonally expanded and to have lower generation probabilities than equally common non-associated chains. Because HLA typing was unavailable for some donors at each locus, only the typed subset was used in association tests. An earlier analysis of approximately 500 of the donors showed that most TCR beta V segments appeared in productive rearrangements either about 87% or about 30% of the time, which broadly matched IMGT annotations. Compared with the approximately 670-donor mean, donors in an Asian-associated ancestry cluster had fewer N-insertions in productive TCRs, according to a later genetic analysis. Linkage disequilibrium might explain the correlated functional status among segregating V segments, but an unknown experimental factor could not be ruled out. According to a later analysis, most CMV-associated TCR beta chains appeared to be HLA-restricted, and the HLA associations seemed to be driven largely by CMV exposure. In the study, approximately 160 TCR beta chains were listed as associated with cytomegalovirus. In both the original and validation cohorts, the classifier was reported to diagnose cytomegalovirus status with high specificity and sensitivity. Around 16 rarely observed V segments, including chromosome 9 orphons, were excluded from the earlier analysis of approximately 500 of the donors because counts were too low. At a false discovery rate of 0.05, a later analysis linked under 20,000 TCR beta sequences to specific HLA alleles. The presence/absence analyses assumed that sequencing depth was roughly uniform across donors, and that assumption may not be true. A group of highly shared sequence variants was considered likely to be a technical artifact of the sequencing pipeline. When HLA alleles, especially DR and DQ, strongly co-occurred, attributing TCR associations to individual alleles was difficult. A further reported finding was that TCR beta sequences accurately predicted the HLA-A and HLA-B alleles for most subjects in the first cohort. According to a later analysis, TCR association rates differed among HLA loci, with DRB1 alleles showing the most associated TCRs and HLA-C alleles showing the fewest. In vitro tests confirmed that a few of the cytomegalovirus-associated TCR beta chains recognize cytomegalovirus antigens.

Library construction relied on the immunoSEQ multiplex PCR assay. For the multiplex PCR, a mixture combining 60 forward primers for TCR Vbeta segments and 13 reverse primers for TCR Jbeta segments was used. The CDR3 region of rearranged TCR beta genes was amplified from genomic DNA with a multiplex PCR assay. The Illumina HiSeq System was used to sequence the amplified TCR beta libraries as 87-base-pair reads. The authors' pipeline ran thus. A later analysis counted about 80 million unique TCR beta chains across the 550 to 800 repertoires, and approximately 11 million of these chains were shared by at least two donors. Raw reads were error-corrected and collapsed into unique sequences by a nearest-neighbor algorithm in which closely related sequences were merged to remove PCR and sequencing errors. V, D and J gene segments were assigned by aligning CDR3 sequences to IMGT reference sequences. For a sequence to be retained, at least a six-nucleotide match to both a V gene segment and a J gene segment was required. Rearrangements were called productive when the CDR3 lacked stop codons and stayed in frame with V and J; all others were non-productive. CDR3 was defined according to IMGT convention as the region running from the second conserved V-encoded cysteine to the conserved J-encoded phenylalanine. The earlier analysis of about 590 of the donors excluded sequences that lacked an unambiguous match to a single V gene segment. In an earlier analysis of a few hundred of the donors, V segments were called functional above 56.7% productive rearrangements and were called segregating when the between-donor standard deviation exceeded 5%. A statistical classification framework was developed to diagnose cytomegalovirus status using the catalog of TCR beta chain sequences. V and J gene assignment, in a later analysis, came from comparing TCR nucleotide sequences with IMGT/GENE-DB human TR gene sequences. Using the TCRdist pipeline, a later analysis assigned CDR3 sequences along with most-parsimonious VDJ recombination scenarios. A later analysis defined each TCR beta chain by its CDR3 amino acid sequence plus V-gene family, and excluded reads lacking a unique V-gene family. To address suspected cross-contamination and a sequencing artifact, a later analysis removed 592 highly shared, low-generation-probability nucleotide sequences. In a later analysis, a clonal expansion index for each public chain was calculated from normalized within-repertoire ranks of inferred template counts. In a later analysis, generation probabilities were computed with a VDJ recombination model fitted to out-of-frame rearrangements, and the resulting probabilities were checked against IGoR. A later analysis scored TCR-TCR, TCR-HLA and TCR-CMV co-occurrence with hypergeometric tests, applying a repertoire-size bias correction to TCR pairs. A later analysis estimated false discovery rates by permuting HLA or CMV assignments 20 times. A later analysis grouped co-occurring TCRs with DBSCAN, adding TCRdist sequence similarity when clustering within HLA-allele-positive subsets. Repertoires with fewer than 30,000 or more than 120,000 public chains, plus five repertoires with anomalous nucleotide sharing, were excluded from co-occurrence clustering. TCRdb retrieved this table from immuneACCESS and kept in-frame rearrangements only. Not all clones are present; in checked studies, unresolved V genes account for under half, and no reason is known for the remainder. V and J calls plus clone size are reproduced from that table; the DNA served to infer D and trimming. The sample table holds about 120,000 clones, of which over 65% were seen once. The ten largest clonotypes hold 3.4% of the sample.

V lost 1 base and J lost 5 bases; the stretch between them is 12 bases long. Reading the germline V gene gives CDR1 LGHNA and CDR2 YNFKEQ. The CDR3 numbers 14 residues from cysteine through phenylalanine. Of all the DNA, just the CDR3 is kept, 42 bases in frame from base 1. The cohort consisted of 600 to 700 healthy bone marrow donors. At the time of sampling, all cohort members were nominally healthy, though unrecorded immune exposures were likely present. The donor tested CMV seronegative, placing the donor among the approximately 400 seronegative members of the cohort. Each donor provided a peripheral blood sample, and peripheral blood mononuclear cells were used for TCR beta sequencing. Genomic DNA was extracted from the blood cell samples with the Qiagen DNeasy Blood Extraction Kit.

Material: PBMCs. The sequence came from a man in his thirties or forties in good health and CMV-seronegative. The rearrangement combines TRBV4-2 with TRBJ2-7, with TRBD2 perhaps the D gene, on 5 matching bases. The nucleotides read TGTGCCAGCAGCCAAGGGTGGACGGGAAACGAGCAGTACTTC. This yields the protein CASSQGWTGNEQYF.